This TCR beta chain was captured by sequencing in a study of Ad26.COV2.S vaccination and SARS-CoV-2 variants. In the study overall: COV1001, an Ad26.COV2.S trial, supplied this vaccine-arm donor. Study results and limitations: Non-spike TCR breadth was similar in vaccine and placebo recipients.

On this clone: Its antigen is undetermined.

This CDR3 is built from 13 residues. Per germline, CDR1 SGHNT and CDR2 YENEEA. V was pared by 2 bases and J by 6 bases, with 8 bases between. Treatment here: some 20 received Ad26.COV2.S at low or high dose, single or two shots; about 5 received placebo; per-sample allocation not given. Specimens were obtained on day 63 following the first vaccine or placebo injection. Clones were sequenced by immunoSEQ multiplex PCR, and TCRdb holds only the in-frame ones, with some missing. The sample holds approximately 400,000 clones, around four fifths seen once. The source of this sequence is a person between 18 and 65 years old who received the Ad26.COV2.S COVID-19 vaccine or a placebo. This chain connects TRBV11-3 to TRBJ1-3; D unresolved. The material was peripheral blood, obtained in a trial of Ad26.COV2.S vaccine versus placebo. The CDR3 region is CASSLSEVNTIYF. CDR3 bases: TGTGCCAGCAGCTTATCGGAAGTAAACACCATATATTTT.